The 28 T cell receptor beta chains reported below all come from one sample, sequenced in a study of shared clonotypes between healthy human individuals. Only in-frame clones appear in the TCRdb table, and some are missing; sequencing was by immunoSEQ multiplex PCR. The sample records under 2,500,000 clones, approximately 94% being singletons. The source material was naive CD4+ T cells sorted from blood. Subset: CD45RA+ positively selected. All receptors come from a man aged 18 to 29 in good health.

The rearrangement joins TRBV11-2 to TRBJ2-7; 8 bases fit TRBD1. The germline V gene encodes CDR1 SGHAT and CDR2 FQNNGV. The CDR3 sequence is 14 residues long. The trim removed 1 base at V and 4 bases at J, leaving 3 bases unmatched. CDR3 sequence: CASSLGTGFYEQYF. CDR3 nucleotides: TGTGCCAGCAGCTTAGGGACAGGGTTTTACGAGCAGTACTTC. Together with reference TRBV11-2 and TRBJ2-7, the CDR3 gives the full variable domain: EAGVAQSPRYKIIEKRQSVAFWCNPISGHATLYWYQQILGQGPKLLIQFQNNGVVDDSQLPKDRFSAERLKGVDSTLKIQPAKLEDSAVYLCASSLGTGFYEQYFGPGTRLTVT.

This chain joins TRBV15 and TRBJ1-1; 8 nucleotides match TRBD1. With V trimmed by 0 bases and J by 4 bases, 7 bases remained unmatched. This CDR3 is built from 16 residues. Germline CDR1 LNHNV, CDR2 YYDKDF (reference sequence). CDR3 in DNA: TGTGCCACCAGCAGAGACTTTACAGGGGGGTCCACTGAAGCTTTCTTT. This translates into CATSRDFTGGSTEAFF. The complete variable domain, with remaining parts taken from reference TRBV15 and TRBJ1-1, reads DAMVIQNPRYQVTQFGKPVTLSCSQTLNHNVMYWYQQKSSQAPKLLFHYYDKDFNNEADTPDNFQSRRPNTSFCFLDIRSPGLGDTAMYLCATSRDFTGGSTEAFFGQGTRLTVV.

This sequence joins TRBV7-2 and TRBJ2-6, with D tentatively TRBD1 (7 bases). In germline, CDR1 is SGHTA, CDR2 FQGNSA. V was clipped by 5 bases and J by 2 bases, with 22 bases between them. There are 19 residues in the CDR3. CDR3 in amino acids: CASSPVLVRRGPGANVLTF. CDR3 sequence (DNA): TGTGCCAGCAGCCCCGTATTGGTGCGGAGGGGGCCTGGGGCCAACGTCCTGACTTTC.

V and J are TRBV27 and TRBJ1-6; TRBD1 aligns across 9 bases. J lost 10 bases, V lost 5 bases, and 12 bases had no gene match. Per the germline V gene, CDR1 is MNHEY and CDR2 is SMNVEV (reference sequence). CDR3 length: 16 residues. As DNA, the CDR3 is TGTGCCAGCAGTGCCCGGACAGGGGTGATGTACTCACCCCTCCACTTT. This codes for CASSARTGVMYSPLHF.

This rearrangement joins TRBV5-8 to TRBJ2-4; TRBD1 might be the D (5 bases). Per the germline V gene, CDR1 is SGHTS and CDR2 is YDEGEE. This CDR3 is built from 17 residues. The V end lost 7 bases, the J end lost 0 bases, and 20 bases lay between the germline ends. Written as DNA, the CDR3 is TGTGCCAGCTTCTTGAGGCAGGGCTCCCTAGCCAAAAACATTCAGTACTTC. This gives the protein CASFLRQGSLAKNIQYF.

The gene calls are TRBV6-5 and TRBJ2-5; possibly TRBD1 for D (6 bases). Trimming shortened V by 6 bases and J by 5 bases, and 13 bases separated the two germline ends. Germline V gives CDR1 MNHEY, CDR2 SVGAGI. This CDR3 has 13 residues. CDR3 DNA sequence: TGTGCCAGCAGGCCAGGGGCGAGGGAGACCCAGTACTTC. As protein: CASRPGARETQYF.

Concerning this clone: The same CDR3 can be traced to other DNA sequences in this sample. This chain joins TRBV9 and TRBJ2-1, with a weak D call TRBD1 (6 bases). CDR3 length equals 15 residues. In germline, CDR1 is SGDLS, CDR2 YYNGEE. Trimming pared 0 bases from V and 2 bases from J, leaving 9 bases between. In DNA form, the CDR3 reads TGTGCCAGCAGCGTAGACAGGGCGGCCTACAATGAGCAGTTCTTC. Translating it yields CASSVDRAAYNEQFF. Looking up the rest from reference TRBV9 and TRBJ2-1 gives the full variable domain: DSGVTQTPKHLITATGQRVTLRCSPRSGDLSVYWYQQSLDQGLQFLIQYYNGEERAKGNILERFSAQQFPDLHSELNLSSLELGDSALYFCASSVDRAAYNEQFFGPGTRLTVL.

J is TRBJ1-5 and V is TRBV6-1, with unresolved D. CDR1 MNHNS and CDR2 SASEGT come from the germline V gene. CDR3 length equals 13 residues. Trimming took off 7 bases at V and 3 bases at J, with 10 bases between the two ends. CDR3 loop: CASTAVLNQPQHF. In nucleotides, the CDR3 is TGTGCCAGCACCGCGGTCCTCAATCAGCCCCAGCATTTT.

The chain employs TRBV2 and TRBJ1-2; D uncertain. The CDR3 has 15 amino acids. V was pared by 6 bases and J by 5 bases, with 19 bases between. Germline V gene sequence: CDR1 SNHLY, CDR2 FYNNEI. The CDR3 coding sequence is TGTGCCAGCAGCCCCGGACGGTCCCTTGGGTATGGCTACACCTTC. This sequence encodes CASSPGRSLGYGYTF. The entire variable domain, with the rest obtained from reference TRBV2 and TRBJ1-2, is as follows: EPEVTQTPSHQVTQMGQEVILRCVPISNHLYFYWYRQILGQKVEFLVSFYNNEISEKSEIFDDQFSVERPDGSNFTLKIRSTKLEDSAMYFCASSPGRSLGYGYTFGSGTRLTVV.

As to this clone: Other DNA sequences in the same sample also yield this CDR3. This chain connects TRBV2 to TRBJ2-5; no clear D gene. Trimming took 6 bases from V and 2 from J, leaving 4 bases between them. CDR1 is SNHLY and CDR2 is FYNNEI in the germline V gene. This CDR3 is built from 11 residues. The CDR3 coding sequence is TGTGCCAGCAGGACACAAGAGACCCAGTACTTC. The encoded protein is CASRTQETQYF.

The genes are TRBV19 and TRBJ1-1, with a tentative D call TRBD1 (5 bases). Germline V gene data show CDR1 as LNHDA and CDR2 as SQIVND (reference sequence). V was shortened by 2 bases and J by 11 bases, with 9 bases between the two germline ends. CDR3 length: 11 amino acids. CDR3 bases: TGTGCCAGTAGTATAATGGGGCATGCTTTCTTT. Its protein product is CASSIMGHAFF.

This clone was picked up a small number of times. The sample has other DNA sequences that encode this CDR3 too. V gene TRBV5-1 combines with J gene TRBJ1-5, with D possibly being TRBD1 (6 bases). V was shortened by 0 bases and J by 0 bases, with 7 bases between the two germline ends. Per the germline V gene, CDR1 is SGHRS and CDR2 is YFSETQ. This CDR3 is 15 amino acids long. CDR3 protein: CASSLEGVSNQPQHF. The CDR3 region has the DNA TGCGCCAGCAGCTTGGAGGGGGTTAGCAATCAGCCCCAGCATTTT.

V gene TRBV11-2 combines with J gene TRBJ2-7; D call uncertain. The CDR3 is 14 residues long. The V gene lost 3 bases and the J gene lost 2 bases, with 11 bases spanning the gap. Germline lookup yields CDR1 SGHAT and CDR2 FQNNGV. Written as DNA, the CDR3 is TGTGCCAGCAGCTTCCCTCCTGGCACCTACGAGCAGTACTTC. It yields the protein CASSFPPGTYEQYF.

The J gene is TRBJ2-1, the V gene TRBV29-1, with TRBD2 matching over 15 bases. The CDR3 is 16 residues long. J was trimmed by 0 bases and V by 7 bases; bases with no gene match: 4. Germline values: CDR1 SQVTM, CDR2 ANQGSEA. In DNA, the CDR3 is TGCAGCGCCGGACTAGCGGGGGGGAGCTCCTACAATGAGCAGTTCTTC. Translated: CSAGLAGGSSYNEQFF.

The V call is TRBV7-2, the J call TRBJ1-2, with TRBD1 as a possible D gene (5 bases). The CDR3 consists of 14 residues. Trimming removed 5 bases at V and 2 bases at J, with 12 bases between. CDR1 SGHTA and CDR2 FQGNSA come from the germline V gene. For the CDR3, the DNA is TGTGCCAGCAGCCCCCGAGAGGGGAACTATGGCTACACCTTC. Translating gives CASSPREGNYGYTF.

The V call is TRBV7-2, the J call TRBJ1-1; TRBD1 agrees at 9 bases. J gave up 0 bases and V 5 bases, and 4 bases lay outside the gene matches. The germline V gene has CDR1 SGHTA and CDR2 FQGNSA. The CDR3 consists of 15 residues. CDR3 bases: TGTGCCAGCAGCGTAGGGACAGGGATGAACACTGAAGCTTTCTTT. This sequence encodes CASSVGTGMNTEAFF.

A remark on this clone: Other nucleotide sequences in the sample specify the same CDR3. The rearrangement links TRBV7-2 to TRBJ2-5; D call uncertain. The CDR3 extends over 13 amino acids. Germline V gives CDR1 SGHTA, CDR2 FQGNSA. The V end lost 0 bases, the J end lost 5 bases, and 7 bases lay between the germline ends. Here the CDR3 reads CASSLATRETQYF. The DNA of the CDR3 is TGTGCCAGCAGCTTAGCTACGAGGGAGACCCAGTACTTC.

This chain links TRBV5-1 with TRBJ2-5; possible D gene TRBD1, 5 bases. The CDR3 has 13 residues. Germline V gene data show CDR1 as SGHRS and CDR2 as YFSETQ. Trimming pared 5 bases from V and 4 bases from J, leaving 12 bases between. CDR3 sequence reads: CASRSGAGETQYF. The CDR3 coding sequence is TGCGCCAGCAGGAGTGGGGCAGGAGAGACCCAGTACTTC.

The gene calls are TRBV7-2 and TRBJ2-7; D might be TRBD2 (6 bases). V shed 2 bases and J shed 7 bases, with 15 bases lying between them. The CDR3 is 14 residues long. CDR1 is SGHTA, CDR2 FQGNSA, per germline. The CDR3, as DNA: TGTGCCAGCAGCTTACGGGCGGGACCGTTTGAGCAGTACTTC. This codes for CASSLRAGPFEQYF.

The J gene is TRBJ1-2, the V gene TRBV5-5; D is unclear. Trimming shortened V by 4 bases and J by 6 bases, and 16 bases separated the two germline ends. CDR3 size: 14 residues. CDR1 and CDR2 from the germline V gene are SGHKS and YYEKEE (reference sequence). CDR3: CASSRPGIPNGYTF. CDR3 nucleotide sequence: TGTGCCAGCAGCCGTCCCGGGATCCCGAATGGCTACACCTTC.

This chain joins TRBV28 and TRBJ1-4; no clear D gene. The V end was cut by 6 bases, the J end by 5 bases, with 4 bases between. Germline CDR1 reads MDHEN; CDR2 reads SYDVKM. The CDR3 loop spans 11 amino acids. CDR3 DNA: TGTGCCAGCAGACAGAATGAAAAACTGTTTTTT. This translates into CASRQNEKLFF.

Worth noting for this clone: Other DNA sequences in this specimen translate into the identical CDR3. The CDR3 DNA follows: TGCGCCAGCAGCTTGCCAAGCGGGGACTACAATGAGCAGTTCTTC. As protein: CASSLPSGDYNEQFF. V is TRBV5-1 and J is TRBJ2-1; 7 bases map to TRBD2. CDR1 SGHRS and CDR2 YFSETQ come from the germline V gene. The V gene end was trimmed by 1 base and the J gene end by 3 bases; junction bases not matched to a gene: 4. The CDR3 has 15 amino acids. The full variable domain, rest sourced from reference TRBV5-1 and TRBJ2-1, is KAGVTQTPRYLIKTRGQQVTLSCSPISGHRSVSWYQQTPGQGLQFLFEYFSETQRNKGNFPGRFSGRQFSNSRSEMNVSTLELGDSALYLCASSLPSGDYNEQFFGPGTRLTVL.

CDR3 bases: TGTGCCAGTTTCCAGGGTAATTCACCCCTCCACTTT. This gives the protein CASFQGNSPLHF. The rearrangement links TRBV6-5 to TRBJ1-6; the D gene is possibly TRBD1 (5 bases). CDR1 MNHEY and CDR2 SVGAGI come from the germline V gene. The CDR3 is made up of 12 amino acids. The V end was cut by 9 bases, the J end by 6 bases, with 9 bases between.

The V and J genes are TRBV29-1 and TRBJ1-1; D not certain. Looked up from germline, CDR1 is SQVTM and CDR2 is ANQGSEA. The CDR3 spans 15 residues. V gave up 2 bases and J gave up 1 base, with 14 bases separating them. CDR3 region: CSVETFPLPNTEAFF. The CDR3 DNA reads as TGCAGCGTTGAAACCTTCCCTCTTCCGAACACTGAAGCTTTCTTT.

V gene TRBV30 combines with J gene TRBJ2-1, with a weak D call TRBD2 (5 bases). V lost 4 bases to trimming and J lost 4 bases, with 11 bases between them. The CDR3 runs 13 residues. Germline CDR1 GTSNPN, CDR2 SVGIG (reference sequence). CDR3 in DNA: TGTGCCTGGAAGGGCGGGCGTTACAATGAGCAGTTCTTC. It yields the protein CAWKGGRYNEQFF.

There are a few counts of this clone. The CDR3 DNA reads as TGTGCCAGCAGCTTGCCGGGACAGGGGAATTCACCCCTCCACTTT. Translation: CASSLPGQGNSPLHF. This chain links TRBV7-9 with TRBJ1-6; TRBD1 agrees at 10 bases. Per germline, CDR1 SEHNR and CDR2 FQNEAQ (reference sequence). V lost 3 bases to trimming and J lost 7 bases; unmatched junction nucleotides: 3. The CDR3 length is 15 residues.

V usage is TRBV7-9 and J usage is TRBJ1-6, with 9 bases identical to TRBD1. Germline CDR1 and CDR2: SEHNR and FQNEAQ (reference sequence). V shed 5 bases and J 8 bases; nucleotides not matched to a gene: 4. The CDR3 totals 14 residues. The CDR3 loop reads CASSRQGGYSPLHF. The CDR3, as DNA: TGTGCCAGCAGCAGACAGGGGGGCTATTCACCCCTCCACTTT.

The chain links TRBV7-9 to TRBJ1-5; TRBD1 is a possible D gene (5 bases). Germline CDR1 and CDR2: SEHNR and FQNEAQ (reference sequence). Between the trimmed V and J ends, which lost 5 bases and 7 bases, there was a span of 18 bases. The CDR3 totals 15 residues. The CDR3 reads CASSVPGVRRQPQHF. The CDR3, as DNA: TGTGCCAGCAGCGTTCCGGGGGTCCGGCGGCAGCCCCAGCATTTT.